One sample yielded the 15 T cell receptor beta chains listed below, sequenced in a study of blood T cell repertoires in COVID-19. Assay used: immunoSEQ multiplex PCR; TCRdb lists only in-frame clones, some missing. Among hundreds of thousands of clones listed, approximately 90% were seen once. Sequencing used PBMCs or T cells enriched from blood (not recorded which). These receptor sequences come from a woman in her twenties or thirties who had recovered from COVID-19.

A remark on this clone: At one of its ends the junction is not consistent with the germline gene, which may arise from a read error. The gene calls are TRBV7-7 and TRBJ2-1, with unresolved D. Germline-derived CDR1 and CDR2 are SSHAT and FNYEAQ (reference sequence). The CDR3 runs 15 residues. CDR3 bases: TGTGCTAGCAGCTTAGCAGTGAGCTCCTACAATGAGCAGTTCTTC. Protein: CASSLAVSSYNEQFF.

Points on this clone: This CDR3 is also generated by other DNA sequences in the sample. This chain links TRBV28 with TRBJ1-1; D gene uncertain. This CDR3 has 11 residues. Trimming stripped 3 bases from V and 5 bases from J, with 4 bases between. Germline assignment: CDR1 MDHEN and CDR2 SYDVKM. The CDR3 loop is CASSFSTEAFF. The DNA of the CDR3 is TGTGCCAGCAGTTTCTCTACTGAAGCTTTCTTT. Using reference TRBV28 and TRBJ1-1 for the parts outside the CDR3, the full variable domain is DVKVTQSSRYLVKRTGEKVFLECVQDMDHENMFWYRQDPGLGLRLIYFSYDVKMKEKGDIPEGYSVSREKKERFSLILESASTNQTSMYLCASSFSTEAFFGQGTRLTVV.

The CDR3 DNA is TGTGCCTGGAGTCCGTTAGCGGGATCTAACGGGGAGCTGTTTTTT. Residues: CAWSPLAGSNGELFF. The chain joins TRBV30 to TRBJ2-2; 8 bases align to TRBD2. This CDR3 is built from 15 residues. V lost 2 bases, J lost 7 bases, and 9 bases stayed unmatched. Germline V gene data show CDR1 as GTSNPN and CDR2 as SVGIG (reference sequence).

Here the CDR3 reads CASSEIIGGSSYNEQFF. The CDR3 bases are TGTGCCAGCAGTGAAATAATTGGCGGAAGCTCCTACAATGAGCAGTTCTTC. The chain has TRBV25-1 and TRBJ2-1; no clear D. Germline V lookup: CDR1 MGHDK, CDR2 SYGVNS. The CDR3 has 17 residues. Trimming removed 2 bases at V and 0 bases at J, with 14 bases between.

The genes are TRBV6-5 and TRBJ2-7, with D tentatively TRBD1 (6 bases). V lost 7 bases to trimming and J lost 4 bases, with 11 bases between them. The CDR3 is made up of 12 amino acids. In germline, CDR1 is MNHEY, CDR2 SVGAGI. The CDR3 region is CASTGGWYEQYF. Here the CDR3 DNA reads TGTGCCAGCACTGGGGGCTGGTACGAGCAGTACTTC.

The chain has TRBV19 and TRBJ1-4; 7 bases fit TRBD1. With V trimmed by 1 base and J by 14 bases, 4 bases remained unmatched. Germline CDR1 is LNHDA and CDR2 is SQIVND (reference sequence). CDR3 size: 12 residues. CDR3 in amino acids: CASSIVSGQLFF. DNA for the CDR3: TGTGCCAGTAGTATAGTTTCGGGACAGCTGTTTTTT.

This chain connects TRBV28 to TRBJ2-1; 8 positions match TRBD2. V lost 3 bases, J lost 6 bases, and 7 bases stayed unmatched. This CDR3 is 15 amino acids long. Germline CDR1 and CDR2: MDHEN and SYDVKM. CDR3 bases: TGTGCCAGCAGTTTGGGCACTAGCGGTATCAATGAGCAGTTCTTC. It yields the protein CASSLGTSGINEQFF. The full variable domain, completed using reference TRBV28 and TRBJ2-1, is DVKVTQSSRYLVKRTGEKVFLECVQDMDHENMFWYRQDPGLGLRLIYFSYDVKMKEKGDIPEGYSVSREKKERFSLILESASTNQTSMYLCASSLGTSGINEQFFGPGTRLTVL.

CDR3 sequence (DNA): TGTGCCAGCAGTCTGGACAGGACCACCTACGAGCAGTACTTC. Encoded protein: CASSLDRTTYEQYF. V usage is TRBV27 and J usage is TRBJ2-7; 7 bases are a match to TRBD1. Germline CDR1 is MNHEY and CDR2 is SMNVEV (reference sequence). V lost 5 bases and J lost 2; bases outside the gene matches: 6. The CDR3 runs to 14 residues.

DNA for the CDR3: TGCGCCAGCAGCCAGGGGCGGGAAGGCTACACCTTC. This codes for CASSQGREGYTF. The chain recombines TRBV4-1 with TRBJ1-2; tentatively, D is TRBD1 (5 bases). The germline V gene has CDR1 MGHRA and CDR2 YSYEKL. CDR3 length: 12 residues. Trimming removed 3 bases from V and 8 bases from J, with 10 bases in between.

The gene calls are TRBV19 and TRBJ1-5, with a possible D match to TRBD1 (6 bases). V gave up 5 bases and J gave up 4 bases, with 12 bases separating them. The CDR3 totals 14 residues. Germline V lookup: CDR1 LNHDA, CDR2 SQIVND (reference sequence). The CDR3 coding sequence is TGTGCCAGTAGTCCACGCAGGGGAAATCAGCCCCAGCATTTT. Amino acids: CASSPRRGNQPQHF.

V usage is TRBV5-6 and J usage is TRBJ1-2; possibly TRBD1 for D (5 bases). V lost 2 bases to trimming and J lost 8 bases, with 10 bases between them. The germline V gene has CDR1 SGHDT and CDR2 YYEEEE. CDR3 length equals 12 residues. In DNA form, the CDR3 reads TGTGCCAGCAGCTTTATAGGGGCCGGCTACACCTTC. Its protein is CASSFIGAGYTF.

The CDR3 DNA is TGTGCCAGCTCACCACCGACAGGGATTGGCAATCAGCCCCAGCATTTT. Amino acid sequence: CASSPPTGIGNQPQHF. V gene TRBV18 combines with J gene TRBJ1-5; TRBD1 matches at 7 bases. J lost 2 bases, V lost 0 bases, and 4 bases had no gene match. The germline V gene has CDR1 KGHSH and CDR2 LQKENI. The length of the CDR3 is 16 residues.

The chain links TRBV19 to TRBJ1-1; TRBD1 is a possible D gene (6 bases). Germline V gives CDR1 LNHDA, CDR2 SQIVND (reference sequence). This CDR3 comprises 15 residues. Trimming took 3 bases from V and 3 from J, leaving 14 bases between them. CDR3 nucleotides: TGTGCCAGTAGTATTGGGGGGGCCGGGGACACTGAAGCTTTCTTT. It translates to CASSIGGAGDTEAFF.

The V call is TRBV11-2, the J call TRBJ2-6, with no clear D. Trimming cost V 0 bases and J 0 bases, with 6 bases left between them. The CDR3 sequence is 16 residues long. Germline assignment: CDR1 SGHAT and CDR2 FQNNGV. This chain's CDR3 is CASSLDPSSGANVLTF. DNA for the CDR3: TGTGCCAGCAGCTTAGACCCCAGCTCTGGGGCCAACGTCCTGACTTTC. The whole variable domain, remainder taken from reference TRBV11-2 and TRBJ2-6, is EAGVAQSPRYKIIEKRQSVAFWCNPISGHATLYWYQQILGQGPKLLIQFQNNGVVDDSQLPKDRFSAERLKGVDSTLKIQPAKLEDSAVYLCASSLDPSSGANVLTFGAGSRLTVL.

The rearrangement joins TRBV9 to TRBJ2-2; 8 bases match TRBD1. The CDR3 runs 17 residues. V trimming: 0 bases; J trimming: 7 bases; junction bases outside the gene matches: 11. Looked up from germline, CDR1 is SGDLS and CDR2 is YYNGEE. The CDR3: CASSVGPDRVFGGELFF. The CDR3 bases are TGTGCCAGCAGCGTAGGTCCGGACAGGGTCTTTGGCGGGGAGCTGTTTTTT.